The rows below give T cell receptor beta chains drawn from one sample of a study of T cell repertoires in cytomegalovirus infection. Using its own MiXCR run on the reads, TCRdb lists one record per CDR3 protein. The table has 200,000 to 300,000 distinct CDR3 sequences, approximately 15% seen once. Sequencing was performed on PBMCs. These receptors all stem from a human donor in good health (CMV status not recorded). Some clones in this sample may be carry-over from other donors' samples. Both conserved end residues are part of each CDR3. The order of the fields is clone size, V gene, D gene, J gene, CDR3 DNA, CDR3 protein. A D gene is named only where the DNA matches it firmly. Size values are once, few and many counts, or a class for expanded clones, and some rows have none.

clone size: few; V gene: TRBV10-3; D gene: -; J gene: TRBJ1-2; CDR3 DNA: TGTGCCATCATGGTCCCCGGGTCATATGGCTACACCTTC; CDR3 protein: CAIMVPGSYGYTF
clone size: many; V gene: TRBV4-1; D gene: -; J gene: TRBJ2-1; CDR3 DNA: TGCGCCAGCAGCCAATCCAGGGTGTACGAGCAGTTCTTC; CDR3 protein: CASSQSRVYEQFF
clone size: many; V gene: TRBV4-1; D gene: -; J gene: TRBJ2-1; CDR3 DNA: TGCGCCAGCAGCCAAGATAGGACTGTCTACAATGAGCAGTTCTTC; CDR3 protein: CASSQDRTVYNEQFF
clone size: -; V gene: TRBV14; D gene: -; J gene: TRBJ1-2; CDR3 DNA: TGTGCCAGCAGCCAAGATATCTGGGGGCGCAACGGCTACACCTTC; CDR3 protein: CASSQDIWGRNGYTF
clone size: few; V gene: TRBV19; D gene: -; J gene: TRBJ1-1; CDR3 DNA: TGTGCCAGTAGTGCACGGAGTGTGAACACTGAAGCTTTCTTT; CDR3 protein: CASSARSVNTEAFF
clone size: many; V gene: TRBV27; D gene: -; J gene: TRBJ2-2; CDR3 DNA: TGTGCCAGCAGCTTAAGAGGACCCACCGGGGAGCTGTTTTTT; CDR3 protein: CASSLRGPTGELFF
clone size: -; V gene: TRBV19; D gene: -; J gene: TRBJ2-7; CDR3 DNA: TGTGCCACAAAGCGGACCGGGAGCTCCTACGAGCAGTACTTC; CDR3 protein: CATKRTGSSYEQYF
clone size: many; V gene: TRBV6-2/TRBV6-3; D gene: -; J gene: TRBJ1-1; CDR3 DNA: TGTGCCAGCAATGATCCTCAGGGGATGAACACTGAAGCTTTCTTT; CDR3 protein: CASNDPQGMNTEAFF
clone size: few; V gene: TRBV19; D gene: -; J gene: TRBJ1-5; CDR3 DNA: TGTGCCAGTAGTATGCAGACTATTCAGCCCCAGCATTTT; CDR3 protein: CASSMQTIQPQHF
clone size: many; V gene: TRBV6-4; D gene: -; J gene: TRBJ2-1; CDR3 DNA: TGTGCCAGCAGTGGCACGGGAGACCCCCACAATGAGCAGTTCTTC; CDR3 protein: CASSGTGDPHNEQFF
clone size: few; V gene: TRBV2; D gene: -; J gene: TRBJ2-7; CDR3 DNA: TGTGCCAGCACGGCCCACGGCACCTACGAGCAGTACTTC; CDR3 protein: CASTAHGTYEQYF
clone size: few; V gene: TRBV24-1; D gene: TRBD1; J gene: TRBJ2-1; CDR3 DNA: TGTGCCACCAGAGACAGGGAATACAATGAGCAGTTCTTC; CDR3 protein: CATRDREYNEQFF
clone size: -; V gene: TRBV5-6; D gene: -; J gene: TRBJ1-1; CDR3 DNA: TGTGCCAGCAGCGGGACGGACTTAGGGAATGAAGCTTTCTTT; CDR3 protein: CASSGTDLGNEAFF
clone size: -; V gene: TRBV12-3/TRBV12-4; D gene: TRBD1; J gene: TRBJ2-5; CDR3 DNA: TGTGCCAGCAGTACCTACCGGACAGGGAAAGAGACCCAGTACTTC; CDR3 protein: CASSTYRTGKETQYF
clone size: few; V gene: TRBV5-6; D gene: -; J gene: TRBJ1-1; CDR3 DNA: TGTGCCAGCAGCTTGGCTGGCTCCGGGGGAACGGGGATGAACACTGAAGCTTTCTTT; CDR3 protein: CASSLAGSGGTGMNTEAFF
clone size: -; V gene: TRBV18; D gene: -; J gene: TRBJ2-2; CDR3 DNA: TGTGCCAGCTCAACAGCAGGGGTGAACACCGGGGAGCTGTTTTTT; CDR3 protein: CASSTAGVNTGELFF
clone size: many; V gene: TRBV28; D gene: -; J gene: TRBJ2-4; CDR3 DNA: TGTGCCAGCAGTTTCCCAGGGCTAGCCAAAAACATTCAGTACTTC; CDR3 protein: CASSFPGLAKNIQYF
clone size: few; V gene: TRBV7-9; D gene: -; J gene: TRBJ2-7; CDR3 DNA: TGTGCCAGCAGCGAGATGGCCACCTACGAGCAGTACTTC; CDR3 protein: CASSEMATYEQYF
clone size: many; V gene: TRBV2; D gene: -; J gene: TRBJ1-1; CDR3 DNA: TGTGCCAGCAGTCGACAGAGAACGAACACTGAAGCTTTCTTT; CDR3 protein: CASSRQRTNTEAFF
clone size: few; V gene: TRBV5-4; D gene: TRBD1; J gene: TRBJ1-1; CDR3 DNA: TGTGCCAGCAGCGACAGGGGGGAGAACACTGAAGCTTTCTTT; CDR3 protein: CASSDRGENTEAFF
clone size: -; V gene: TRBV7-9; D gene: -; J gene: TRBJ2-1; CDR3 DNA: TGTGCCAGCAGCCGCCGGGACTCCTACAATGAGCAGTTCTTC; CDR3 protein: CASSRRDSYNEQFF
clone size: few; V gene: TRBV14; D gene: -; J gene: TRBJ2-3; CDR3 DNA: TGTGCCAGCAGCCAAGTCCCAGGGGCGCCGGTAGATACGCAGTATTTT; CDR3 protein: CASSQVPGAPVDTQYF
clone size: once; V gene: TRBV29-1; D gene: -; J gene: TRBJ1-2; CDR3 DNA: TGCAGCACCGAATTAAAAGGCTACAACTTC; CDR3 protein: CSTELKGYNF
clone size: few; V gene: TRBV20-1; D gene: -; J gene: TRBJ2-5; CDR3 DNA: TGCAGTGCGCTTGTGTTGGGCCAAGAGACCCAGTACTTC; CDR3 protein: CSALVLGQETQYF
clone size: -; V gene: TRBV29-1; D gene: -; J gene: TRBJ2-4; CDR3 DNA: TGCAGCCCACCCCGTGGGCTTCTAGCCAAAAACATTCAGTACTTC; CDR3 protein: CSPPRGLLAKNIQYF
clone size: -; V gene: TRBV7-2; D gene: -; J gene: TRBJ1-1; CDR3 DNA: TGTGCCAGCAGCTTAGAGGCTCCTGAAGCTTTCTTT; CDR3 protein: CASSLEAPEAFF
clone size: many; V gene: TRBV18; D gene: -; J gene: TRBJ2-2; CDR3 DNA: TGTGCCAGCTCACCGGCACGGATGAACACCGGGGAGCTGTTTTTT; CDR3 protein: CASSPARMNTGELFF
clone size: -; V gene: TRBV6-8; D gene: -; J gene: TRBJ1-2; CDR3 DNA: TGTGCCAGCGGGTTCAACTATGGCTACACCTTC; CDR3 protein: CASGFNYGYTF
clone size: many; V gene: TRBV10-3; D gene: -; J gene: TRBJ2-7; CDR3 DNA: TGTGCCATCAGTGGCCCGTCCCCCAAAACGACGGCCCGGTTCGACGAGCAGTACTTC; CDR3 protein: CAISGPSPKTTARFDEQYF
clone size: few; V gene: TRBV10-3; D gene: TRBD2; J gene: TRBJ2-1; CDR3 DNA: TGTGCCATCAGTGAGGCTTTAGCGGGGCGGGGTGAGCAGTTCTTC; CDR3 protein: CAISEALAGRGEQFF
clone size: -; V gene: TRBV29-1; D gene: -; J gene: TRBJ2-2; CDR3 DNA: TGCAGCGTTTGGGGGGAGAACACCGGGGAGCTGTTTTTT; CDR3 protein: CSVWGENTGELFF